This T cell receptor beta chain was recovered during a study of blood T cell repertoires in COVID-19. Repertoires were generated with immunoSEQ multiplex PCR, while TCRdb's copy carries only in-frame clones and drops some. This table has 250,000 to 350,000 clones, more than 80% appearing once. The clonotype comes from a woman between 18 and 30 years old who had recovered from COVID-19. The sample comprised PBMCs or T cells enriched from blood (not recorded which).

The DNA for the CDR3 is TGTGCCACCAGTAAACGGGGGGGCCATGAGCAGTTCTTC. Translation gives CATSKRGGHEQFF. This chain uses TRBV24-1 with TRBJ2-1; 8 positions agree with TRBD2. The CDR3 has 13 amino acids. Germline-derived CDR1 and CDR2 are KGHDR and SFDVKD. J gave up 8 bases and V 6 bases, and 5 bases lay outside the gene matches.